These 19 T cell receptor beta chains share one sample of origin, sequenced in a study of regulatory T cells in long-lasting Graves disease. Time point noted: newly diagnosed GD, antithyroid drugs for less than 3 months. The TCR library was made from RNA that had been extracted from PBMCs in TRIzol. The TCR beta library used iRepertoire HTBI primers with Arm-PCR amplification of CDR3. TCRdb itself ran the multiplex PCR reads through MiXCR, one entry per CDR3 protein. The table has over 300,000 distinct CDR3 sequences, around 16% seen once. Sequencing used peripheral blood mononuclear cells (PBMCs), obtained at new diagnosis, from a patient treated with antithyroid drugs. The source is a female donor with Graves disease.

A few counts support this clonotype. A much larger clone is a single base away; this may be a read error. This rearrangement joins TRBV6-2 or TRBV6-3 to TRBJ2-3; tentatively, D is TRBD2 (6 bases). CDR1 is MNHEY and CDR2 is SVGEGT in the germline V gene. CDR3 length: 13 amino acids. Here the CDR3 reads CASSYSRGTEVFF. In DNA, the CDR3 is TGTGCCAGCAGTTACTCGCGGGGAACCGAAGTTTTCTTT.

This clonotype was picked up many times. The chain links TRBV12-3 or TRBV12-4 to TRBJ2-5; D gene unclear. V lost 6 bases to trimming and J lost 1 base, with 15 bases between them. The CDR3 consists of 15 residues. Here the CDR3 reads CASSQQRTPQETQYF. CDR3 nucleotides: TGTGCCAGCAGCCAACAGCGTACACCCCAAGAGACCCAGTACTTC.

At least ten counts were recorded for this clonotype. This chain uses TRBV12-3 or TRBV12-4 with TRBJ2-7, with D perhaps matching TRBD1 (6 bases). Trimming stripped 5 bases from V and 3 bases from J, with 20 bases between. The CDR3 is made up of 16 amino acids. CDR3 region: CASSLRDTLNIYEQYF. The CDR3 bases are TGTGCCAGCAGTCTCCGGGACACCTTAAACATCTACGAGCAGTACTTC.

This clonotype has at least ten counts. The chain is built from TRBV10-1 and TRBJ2-2, with D perhaps TRBD2 (6 bases). V was pared by 8 bases and J by 3 bases, with 10 bases between. Germline V CDR1 and CDR2: WNHNN, SYGVQD (reference sequence). This CDR3 has 13 amino acids. CDR3 residues: CASRRGYTGELFF. The CDR3 DNA follows: TGCGCCAGCCGGAGGGGCTACACCGGGGAGCTGTTTTTT.

This clonotype was seen many times. The DNA for the CDR3 is TGTGCCAGCAGTGAAGCGTTAGGAGTGAACACTGAAGCTTTCTTT. It encodes CASSEALGVNTEAFF. The chain has TRBV6-1 and TRBJ1-1; D not resolved. CDR1 is MNHNS and CDR2 is SASEGT in the germline V gene. This CDR3 is built from 15 residues. V gave up 0 bases and J gave up 0 bases, with 8 bases separating them.

The V call is TRBV11-2, the J call TRBJ2-7; D unresolved. Per germline, CDR1 SGHAT and CDR2 FQNNGV. The CDR3 runs 15 residues. V lost 1 base and J lost 3, with 13 bases in between. The DNA for the CDR3 is TGTGCCAGCAGCTTAGGAGGTTCGACTTACTACGAGCAGTACTTC. Translated: CASSLGGSTYYEQYF.

This clonotype was recorded many times. This chain connects TRBV12-5 to TRBJ2-2; D remains ambiguous. Germline V gives CDR1 LGHNT, CDR2 FRNRAP. The CDR3 has 17 amino acids. V gave up 0 bases and J gave up 1 base, with 12 bases separating them. As DNA, the CDR3 is TGTGCTAGTGGTTTGGTACTGGGTAGCATGAACACCGGGGAGCTGTTTTTT. This translates into CASGLVLGSMNTGELFF.

This clonotype was recorded at least ten times. The CDR3 loop is CASYQGNQPQHF. CDR3 sequence (DNA): TGTGCCAGCTATCAGGGGAATCAGCCCCAGCATTTT. The rearrangement links TRBV28 to TRBJ1-5; a weak D match, TRBD1 (6 bases). The V gene's germline CDR1 is MDHEN and CDR2 SYDVKM. The V gene lost 8 bases and the J gene lost 4 bases, with 9 bases spanning the gap. The CDR3 has 12 residues.

The V call is TRBV20-1, the J call TRBJ1-1; weak D call: TRBD1 (5 bases). With 2 bases removed from V and 5 bases from J, the gap between germline ends came to 15 bases. The CDR3 runs 14 residues. The germline CDR1 and CDR2 sequences are DFQATT and SNEGSKA (reference sequence). CDR3 DNA sequence: TGCAGTGCTAGACATGGGGCGGTTGGGACTGAAGCTTTCTTT. Its translation: CSARHGAVGTEAFF.

This chain joins TRBV27 and TRBJ2-1; 7 bases map to TRBD1. Germline V gene sequence: CDR1 MNHEY, CDR2 SMNVEV (reference sequence). This CDR3 is 17 amino acids long. The J segment lost 8 bases and the V segment lost 3 bases, leaving 16 bases of the junction unmatched. The CDR3 sequence is CASSFRGDRAGLHEQFF. CDR3 nucleotides: TGTGCCAGCAGTTTTCGGGGAGACAGGGCAGGTTTGCATGAGCAGTTCTTC.

This clonotype was recorded at least ten times. The chain carries TRBV12-3 or TRBV12-4 and TRBJ2-3, with 11 positions matching TRBD1. Losses at the gene ends were 6 bases for V and 5 bases for J; bases not matched to a gene: 4. The CDR3 covers 14 residues. The CDR3 nucleotides are TGTGCCAGCAGGCGGACAGGGGGCGAAGATACGCAGTATTTT. Protein product: CASRRTGGEDTQYF.

This clonotype was picked up many times. The chain employs TRBV11-2 and TRBJ1-2; D call uncertain. CDR3 size: 16 residues. Germline V lookup: CDR1 SGHAT, CDR2 FQNNGV. The V and J ends lost 5 bases and 5 bases respectively, with 21 bases between them. CDR3 residues: CASSPTTGNTGYGYTF. CDR3 DNA sequence: TGTGCCAGCAGCCCTACTACGGGAAACACCGGTTATGGCTACACCTTC.

A note on this clonotype: This likely came from a read error, as a far larger clone is one base away. The chain employs TRBV27 and TRBJ1-1; no firm D call. CDR1 and CDR2 from the germline V gene are MNHEY and SMNVEV (reference sequence). This CDR3 spans 16 amino acids. Trimming left V 7 bases short and J 2 bases short, with 20 bases between. CDR3 sequence: CASKESPNFRNTEAFF. The CDR3 nucleotides are TGTGCCAGCAAGGAGAGCCCGAACTTCCGAAACACTGAAGCTTTCTTT.

This clonotype was found many times. The V gene is TRBV30, the J gene TRBJ1-5; no reliable D call. Between the trimmed V and J ends, which lost 0 bases and 2 bases, there was a span of 5 bases. From germline, CDR1 is GTSNPN and CDR2 SVGIG (reference sequence). There are 13 residues in the CDR3. CDR3 bases: TGTGCCTGGAGTGTACCTGGCAATCAGCCCCAGCATTTT. Translating gives CAWSVPGNQPQHF.

Many counts were recorded for this clonotype. The chain carries TRBV24-1 and TRBJ1-5; D ambiguous. Trimming shortened V by 5 bases and J by 0 bases, and 4 bases separated the two germline ends. The CDR3 totals 13 residues. Germline V gene lookup returns CDR1 KGHDR and CDR2 SFDVKD. CDR3 protein: CATSVNSNQPQHF. The CDR3, as DNA: TGTGCCACCAGTGTTAATAGCAATCAGCCCCAGCATTTT.

This clonotype was counted a few times. The CDR3 loop reads CASNQAGRMGNTEAFF. In DNA, the CDR3 is TGTGCCAGCAACCAAGCGGGCCGGATGGGGAACACTGAAGCTTTCTTT. The genes are TRBV5-4 and TRBJ1-1; D is undetermined. Germline V lookup: CDR1 SGHNT, CDR2 YYREEE (reference sequence). This CDR3 has 16 residues. The V gene lost 6 bases and the J gene lost 1 base, with 19 bases spanning the gap.

This clonotype appeared many times. This chain connects TRBV28 to TRBJ2-5; no firm D call. Germline loops: CDR1 MDHEN, CDR2 SYDVKM. The germline V and J ends were trimmed by 4 bases and 1 base, with 4 bases remaining between them. The CDR3 consists of 12 residues. The CDR3 region is CASSSTQETQYF. In nucleotides, the CDR3 is TGTGCCAGCAGTTCAACCCAAGAGACCCAGTACTTC.

In this sample, this clonotype turned up many times. The rearrangement links TRBV6-1 to TRBJ2-1; 7 bases are a match to TRBD2. Per the germline V gene, CDR1 is MNHNS and CDR2 is SASEGT. CDR3 length: 17 amino acids. J was trimmed by 6 bases and V by 1 base; bases with no gene match: 12. CDR3 sequence: CASSEVVRREVGNEQFF. In nucleotides, the CDR3 is TGTGCCAGCAGTGAAGTCGTAAGACGGGAGGTAGGCAATGAGCAGTTCTTC.

Ten or more counts support this clonotype. This chain uses TRBV4-1 with TRBJ2-3, with a possible D match to TRBD1 (5 bases). The CDR3 spans 14 residues. V was shortened by 5 bases and J by 2 bases, with 11 bases between the two germline ends. Germline CDR1 MGHRA, CDR2 YSYEKL. The CDR3 loop is CASSAGAFTDTQYF. In DNA form, the CDR3 reads TGCGCCAGCAGCGCTGGGGCATTCACAGATACGCAGTATTTT.